This TCR beta chain was retrieved from a study of cytomegalovirus exposure and HLA in healthy donors. Study background: Of 300 to 500 genotyped donors, about 80% clustered with self-reported Caucasian donors.

The V segment lost 4 bases and the J segment 12 bases; nucleotides outside the gene matches: 11. Looked up from germline, CDR1 is GTSNPN and CDR2 is SVGIG (reference sequence). The CDR3 is 14 amino acids. General observations from the study: A link between a missense DCLRE1C variant and TCR beta V- and J-gene trimming emerged from a later analysis.

As concerns this clone: Antigen specificity is unknown.

The PCR ran on 60 Vbeta and 13 Jbeta primers. Assay: immunoSEQ multiplex PCR; the TCRdb copy retains only in-frame clones and omits some. The data hold about 130,000 clones, with about 80% observed a single time. The receptor was derived from a man aged 25-40 years in good health and CMV-seronegative. The genes are TRBV30 and TRBJ2-1; 11 bases map to TRBD2. Sequencing used PBMCs. CDR3 nucleotide sequence: TGTGCCTGGACGTACCCGGGACTAGCGGTTGTGCAGTTCTTC. Its protein product is CAWTYPGLAVVQFF. Combining the CDR3 with reference TRBV30 and TRBJ2-1 gives the whole variable domain SQTIHQWPATLVQPVGSPLSLECTVEGTSNPNLYWYRQAAGRGLQLLFYSVGIGQISSEVPQNLSASRPQDRQFILSSKKLLLSDSGFYLCAWTYPGLAVVQFFGPGTRLTVL.